This T cell receptor beta chain was recorded in a study of T cells of healthy individuals (dated by TCRdb to between 2017 and 2018). V has 4 bases trimmed and J has 8 bases trimmed; junction bases matching no gene number 4. CDR1 and CDR2, per the germline V gene, are SGHTA and FQGNSA. The CDR3 has 13 amino acids, counting the end cysteine and phenylalanine. Solely the CDR3 DNA is kept, with 39 bases framed from the first base. Libraries were prepared through 5' RACE. The data were produced on an Illumina MiSeq. The public reads were reanalyzed by TCRdb: fastp trimming at Q25, MiXCR alignment, in-frame beta chains only. Each entry is one CDR3 protein sequence, shown with its most common DNA and genes. The sample table contains 55,000 to 65,000 distinct CDR3 sequences; only one count was recorded for roughly 15% of them. The ten largest make up around 5.1% of the sample. This clonotype has ten or more counts. It lacks a known antigen. Base qualities were left out, and no much larger clone turns up one base away.

This chain is built from TRBV7-2 and TRBJ1-4; TRBD1 lines up with 7 middle nucleotides. This sequence was found in a human donor in good health. CDR3 sequence: CASSWEDREKLFF. The nucleotide sequence reads TGTGCCAGCAGCTGGGAGGACAGGGAAAAACTGTTTTTT.